Presented here are 7 T cell receptor beta chains from one specimen sequenced in a study of T cells in women clearing cervical HPV infection. Data came from immunoSEQ multiplex PCR; TCRdb stores just in-frame clones and leaves some out. Its table records more than 30,000 clones. Sample: blood buffy coat. These receptors came from a woman aged 18 to 75 with a cervical HPV16 infection that either progressed to CIN3+ or cleared (not recorded which).

As to this clone: An end of the junction does not agree with germline; a read error may underlie this. The read ends 3 residues shy of where the CDR3 ends; the end is completed using the germline J gene. The same CDR3 arises from other DNA sequences in this sample as well. V is TRBV18 and J is TRBJ1-3, with a tentative D call TRBD1 (6 bases). Per the germline V gene, CDR1 is KGHSH and CDR2 is LQKENI. The CDR3 sequence is 18 residues long. The CDR3 is CASSAYPWESRGGNTIYF. The CDR3 DNA, read in part, is TGTGCCAGCTCAGCCTACCCGTGGGAGTCCAGGGGTGGAAACACT.

Concerning this clone: The DNA ends 3 residues before the CDR3 does, and the rest of the CDR3 is filled in from the germline J gene. The rearrangement links TRBV7-9 to TRBJ1-2; D call uncertain. Germline V lookup: CDR1 SEHNR, CDR2 FQNEAQ (reference sequence). This CDR3 contains 14 residues. This CDR3 is CASSLAGVGNDYTF. The CDR3 DNA, read in part, is TGTGCCAGCAGCTTAGCCGGGGTGGGAAATGAC.

With regard to this clone: The read falls 3 residues short of the CDR3 end, and the missing part is taken from the germline J gene. This chain uses TRBV6-2 or TRBV6-3 with TRBJ1-1; tentatively, D is TRBD1 (6 bases). The CDR3 runs to 16 residues. The V and J ends lost 7 bases and 0 bases respectively, with 18 bases between them. Germline CDR1 MNHEY, CDR2 SVGEGT. CDR3 DNA, as far as it was read: TGTGCCAGCACCCCATGGGGGCTGGGGATGAACACTGAA. Translating gives CASTPWGLGMNTE. Given in full, the CDR3 is CASTPWGLGMNTEAFF.

A remark on this clone: The CDR3 end falls 3 residues outside the read, so it is completed with the germline J gene. The gene calls are TRBV7-9 and TRBJ2-4; D is unresolved. CDR3 length: 12 residues. Germline V gene lookup returns CDR1 SEHNR and CDR2 FQNEAQ (reference sequence). This CDR3 is CASEVAGYGQYF. The sequenced part of the CDR3 DNA is TGTGCCAGCGAAGTGGCAGGTTATGGT.

Points on this clone: The read ends 3 residues early relative to the CDR3; the germline J gene fills the gap. This chain links TRBV6-1 with TRBJ1-2; 9 bases are a match to TRBD1. The length of the CDR3 is 14 residues. J was trimmed by 5 bases and V by 4 bases; bases with no gene match: 5. Germline CDR1 reads MNHNS; CDR2 reads SASEGT. The DNA read from the CDR3 is TGTGCCAGCAGTGCTCTGACAGGGGGATATGGC. Its protein product is CASSALTGGYG. The full CDR3 sequence reads CASSALTGGYGYTF.

Concerning this clone itself: The read is 3 residues too short to cover the CDR3 end, so that end is filled in from the germline J gene. The genes are TRBV20-1 and TRBJ2-3; 10 positions agree with TRBD2. The CDR3 is made up of 13 amino acids. Per the germline V gene, CDR1 is DFQATT and CDR2 is SNEGSKA (reference sequence). CDR3 sequence reads: CSAPLAGQETQYF. The part of the CDR3 DNA that was read is TGCAGTGCTCCACTAGCGGGGCAAGAGACG.

With regard to this clone: With the read ending 3 residues before the CDR3 end, the germline J gene is used to fill in that end. The chain has TRBV10-3 and TRBJ1-2; 7 bases fit TRBD1. Looked up from germline, CDR1 is ENHRY and CDR2 is SYGVKD. V shed 8 bases and J 6 bases; nucleotides not matched to a gene: 9. The length of the CDR3 is 13 residues. The part of the CDR3 DNA that was read is TGTGCCATCGAGGGGGGAGGGGGCAATGGC. It encodes CAIEGGGGNG. The full CDR3 sequence reads CAIEGGGGNGYTF.